This TCR beta chain appears in the sequencing data of a study of early T cells in non-severe SARS-CoV-2 infection. Overall study findings and caveats: Matching with VDJdb favored anti-spike CD8 responses (missing private and CD4 specificities).

Per germline, CDR1 MNHEY and CDR2 SVGAGI. V gave up 0 bases and J gave up 3 bases, with 9 bases separating them. The CDR3 is 14 amino acids. In this sample, this clonotype turned up many times. The antigen remains unidentified. Individual cDNA molecules carried attached unique molecular identifiers. MiXCR was run by TCRdb on the 5' RACE reads, yielding one entry per CDR3 protein. The repertoire consists of some 80,000 distinct CDR3 sequences, with 12% to 15% occurring once and the leading ten covering over 1.2%. This TCR derives from an adult who was a healthcare worker with PCR-confirmed SARS-CoV-2 infection or an uninfected control (not recorded which). V gene TRBV6-5 combines with J gene TRBJ2-7; the D gene is possibly TRBD1 (6 bases). The sequenced sample consisted of whole blood. The CDR3, as DNA: TGTGCCAGCAGTTACTCTCTAGGGGGCTACGAGCAGTACTTC. It codes for CASSYSLGGYEQYF.